This T cell receptor (beta chain) originates from a study of vaccination and CD4 T cells after COVID-19. In the study overall: Typically, post-vaccine samples were obtained a median roughly 70 days after dose two, within a range of 14 to 241. Overlapping spike pools from SARS-CoV-2 and HCoV-NL63, HCoV-OC43 and HCoV-229E served as culture stimuli.

Treatment of the sample: roughly 11-day PBMC culture with coronavirus spike peptide pools or control peptides (ViraFEST assay). ViraFEST stimulated the growth of antigen-specific T cells using peptide pools and subsequently profiled their TCRs by sequencing. The CDR3 extends over 15 amino acids. After removal of 2 bases from V and 5 bases from J, the junction contained 4 bases not matched to a gene. The germline gives CDR1 DFQATT, CDR2 SNEGSKA (reference sequence). CD4+ T cells that had been cultured provided DNA sequenced with the Oncomine TCR Beta short-read assay. In this case, cultured CD4+ T cells provided the extracted genomic DNA. In TCRdb, the PCR reads were re-called with MiXCR into one record per CDR3 protein. The sample consists of 14,000 or so distinct CDR3 sequences, 52% of them appearing once. As regards this clonotype: The antigen is unknown.

The sequenced material came from CD4+ T cells from blood, cultured in vitro. The sequence derives from a human donor who had recovered from COVID-19. This sequence joins TRBV20-1 and TRBJ2-1; 12 bases map to TRBD2. The CDR3: CSARSRTSGDNEQFF. DNA for the CDR3: TGCAGTGCTAGATCCCGGACTAGCGGGGACAATGAGCAGTTCTTC.